The 10 T cell receptor beta chains reported below all come from one sample, sequenced in a study of cytomegalovirus exposure and HLA in healthy donors. The PCR contained 60 Vbeta and 13 Jbeta primers. Clones were read by immunoSEQ multiplex PCR, and TCRdb kept only the in-frame ones, dropping some. This sample has 130,000 to 150,000 clones; under 80% occur once, and the top ten carry roughly 4.5%. The sequencing sample was made of PBMCs. These receptors were collected from a man aged 18 to 35 in good health and CMV-seropositive.

This rearrangement joins TRBV5-1 to TRBJ1-1, with D unresolved. The length of the CDR3 is 13 residues. Germline loops: CDR1 SGHRS, CDR2 YFSETQ. V lost 4 bases, J lost 8 bases, and 15 bases lay in between. This CDR3 reads CASSLNSRPEAFF. The CDR3 bases are TGCGCCAGCAGCCTAAATAGCCGTCCGGAAGCTTTCTTT.

The genes are TRBV28 and TRBJ2-3; 7 bases align to TRBD2. This CDR3 is built from 13 residues. Trimming removed 9 bases from V and 0 bases from J; junction bases left unmatched: 3. Germline-derived CDR1 and CDR2 are MDHEN and SYDVKM. DNA of the CDR3: TGTGCCAGTACTAGCGCTAGCACAGATACGCAGTATTTT. Its translation: CASTSASTDTQYF.

The CDR3 here is CASSFRGSEVELFF. CDR3 sequence (DNA): TGCGCCAGCAGCTTTAGAGGGTCGGAGGTGGAACTGTTTTTT. This sequence joins TRBV5-1 and TRBJ1-4; no clear D gene. CDR1 SGHRS and CDR2 YFSETQ come from the germline V gene. The CDR3 is made up of 14 amino acids. The ends were cut back, 2 bases at V and 12 bases at J, with 17 bases in the middle.

This chain connects TRBV6-4 to TRBJ2-1; D is possibly TRBD2 (6 bases). This CDR3 has 16 residues. V was pared by 8 bases and J by 10 bases, with 27 bases between. Germline assignment: CDR1 MRHNA and CDR2 SNTAGT. The CDR3 protein is CASQSNTGTSVGEQFF. The CDR3 DNA follows: TGTGCCAGCCAATCTAATACCGGGACTTCCGTGGGGGAGCAGTTCTTC.

The chain links TRBV30 to TRBJ2-1; 8 bases fit TRBD2. The CDR3 sequence is 18 residues long. CDR1 is GTSNPN, CDR2 SVGIG, per germline (reference sequence). Unmatched junction bases numbered 15, after V lost 3 bases and J lost 2 bases. The CDR3 nucleotides are TGTGCCTGGAGCCAGCCGGGACTAGTTGTCCTGCCCTACAATGAGCAGTTCTTC. Protein product: CAWSQPGLVVLPYNEQFF.

This clone has more than one count but fewer than ten. This rearrangement joins TRBV6-5 to TRBJ2-3, with 10 bases matching TRBD1. The CDR3 loop spans 15 amino acids. Germline V gene sequence: CDR1 MNHEY, CDR2 SVGAGI. V trimming: 6 bases; J trimming: 3 bases; junction bases outside the gene matches: 6. DNA of the CDR3: TGTGCCAGCAGGAGGGGACAGGGGAGGACAGATACGCAGTATTTT. This encodes CASRRGQGRTDTQYF.

In nucleotides, the CDR3 is TGTGCCAGCAGCTTAGGAATGGTCGGGTCCCCTTCCTACGAGCAGTACTTC. This encodes CASSLGMVGSPSYEQYF. The rearrangement links TRBV7-2 to TRBJ2-7; no definite D call. This CDR3 spans 17 amino acids. Trimming removed 1 base from V and 1 base from J, with 17 bases in between. Per germline, CDR1 SGHTA and CDR2 FQGNSA.

The gene calls are TRBV5-1 and TRBJ2-7; TRBD1 matches at 7 bases. The CDR3 is made up of 16 amino acids. With V trimmed by 4 bases and J by 0 bases, 10 bases remained unmatched. Germline V gene lookup returns CDR1 SGHRS and CDR2 YFSETQ. The CDR3 loop reads CASSTLTRDSSYEQYF. CDR3 coding DNA: TGCGCCAGCAGCACCCTGACTCGGGACAGCTCCTACGAGCAGTACTTC. The full variable domain, completed using reference TRBV5-1 and TRBJ2-7, is KAGVTQTPRYLIKTRGQQVTLSCSPISGHRSVSWYQQTPGQGLQFLFEYFSETQRNKGNFPGRFSGRQFSNSRSEMNVSTLELGDSALYLCASSTLTRDSSYEQYFGPGTRLTVT.

This clone was recorded a few times. CDR3 residues: CASSLDRGHTGELFF. CDR3 coding DNA: TGTGCCAGCAGCTTAGACAGGGGTCACACCGGGGAGCTGTTTTTT. The chain couples TRBV7-2 to TRBJ2-2; 7 bases agree with TRBD1. CDR3 length: 15 amino acids. Per germline, CDR1 SGHTA and CDR2 FQGNSA. The junction had 2 bases not matched to a gene; V was cut back by 1 base and J by 3 bases.

The chain is built from TRBV19 and TRBJ2-3; D gene ambiguous. This CDR3 has 13 amino acids. Germline loops: CDR1 LNHDA, CDR2 SQIVND (reference sequence). V gave up 5 bases and J gave up 6 bases, with 12 bases separating them. The CDR3 region is CASSSSVLDTQYF. The CDR3 DNA is TGTGCCAGTAGTTCCTCGGTGCTGGATACGCAGTATTTT.